Below, 9 T cell receptor beta chains from the same sample are listed, as sequenced in a study of identical twins (dated by TCRdb to 2015 to 2016). The library came from 5' RACE. The sequencer was an Illumina HiSeq 2000. TCRdb ran its own pipeline on the public reads, namely fastp trimming at Q25 and MiXCR clone calling, and kept in-frame beta chains. One record per CDR3 amino acid sequence lists the most common genes and DNA. This sample is represented by roughly 710,000 distinct CDR3 sequences; 5.5% to 6.5% of them were singletons. About 1.8% of the sample comes from the top ten. Sequencing input: naive T cells sorted from blood. This specimen's cell subset or site label, per the study, means: cells isolated with a human naive T-cell isolation kit. The origin of the receptors is a man younger than 35 in good health.

CDR3 sequence reads: CASGPGTGSGYTF. The CDR3 nucleotides are TGTGCCAGCGGCCCCGGGACAGGGTCGGGCTACACCTTC. V and J are TRBV12-3 or TRBV12-4 and TRBJ1-2, with 9 bases lining up with TRBD1. V trimming: 8 bases; J trimming: 8 bases; junction bases outside the gene matches: 9. The CDR3 spans 13 residues.

At least ten counts were recorded for this clonotype. The genes are TRBV25-1 and TRBJ2-7, with D perhaps matching TRBD1 or TRBD2 (5 bases each). Germline V gene sequence: CDR1 MGHDK, CDR2 SYGVNS. V lost 3 bases and J 2 bases, leaving 11 bases between the germline ends. The CDR3 runs 14 residues. The CDR3 DNA sequence: TGTGCCAGCAGTGAGGGGGAACAGACCTACGAGCAGTACTTC. The encoded protein is CASSEGEQTYEQYF.

Note on this clonotype: Possible read error: a much larger clone is one base away. The chain combines TRBV20-1 with TRBJ2-7, with D perhaps matching TRBD2 (5 bases). The germline V gene has CDR1 DFQATT and CDR2 SNEGSKA (reference sequence). This CDR3 comprises 12 residues. The CDR3 bases are TGCGGTGTTAAAGCTACGACGGGGGAGCAGTACTTC. It specifies CGVKATTGEQYF.

In this sample, this clonotype turned up a few times. The chain joins TRBV20-1 to TRBJ1-2, with 10 bases matching TRBD1. The V gene end was trimmed by 2 bases and the J gene end by 2 bases; junction bases not matched to a gene: 8. Germline CDR1 DFQATT, CDR2 SNEGSKA (reference sequence). The CDR3 loop spans 16 amino acids. The CDR3 here is CSARSNRGQGNYGYTF. DNA for the CDR3: TGCAGTGCTAGATCTAATAGGGGACAGGGGAACTATGGCTACACCTTC.

The chain's CDR3 is CSVAGLAGVVGPQETQYF. DNA of the CDR3: TGCAGCGTGGCTGGACTAGCGGGAGTTGTGGGGCCCCAAGAGACCCAGTACTTC. This chain uses TRBV29-1 with TRBJ2-5, with TRBD2 matching 13 bases. This CDR3 region has 18 residues. CDR1 is SQVTM and CDR2 is ANQGSEA in the germline V gene. After removal of 6 bases from V and 1 base from J, the junction contained 14 bases not matched to a gene. The whole variable domain, remainder taken from reference TRBV29-1 and TRBJ2-5, is SAVISQKPSRDICQRGTSLTIQCQVDSQVTMMFWYRQQPGQSLTLIATANQGSEATYESGFVIDKFPISRPNLTFSTLTVSNMSPEDSSIYLCSVAGLAGVVGPQETQYFGPGTRLLVL.

This clonotype was counted many times. The chain links TRBV27 to TRBJ2-7; 8 nucleotides line up with TRBD2. Trimming took 3 bases from V and 0 from J; bases not matched to a gene: 7. The CDR3 sequence is 16 residues long. Germline CDR1 and CDR2: MNHEY and SMNVEV (reference sequence). CDR3 residues: CASSFSLAGASYEQYF. The CDR3 DNA reads as TGTGCCAGCAGTTTTAGCCTAGCGGGCGCCTCCTACGAGCAGTACTTC.

This clonotype was found many times. The chain joins TRBV24-1 to TRBJ2-2; D is unclear. Germline-derived CDR1 and CDR2 are KGHDR and SFDVKD. Trimming removed 2 bases from V and 4 bases from J, with 7 bases in between. The CDR3 totals 14 residues. The CDR3 here is CATSDSLRTGELFF. CDR3 coding DNA: TGTGCCACCAGTGATTCTCTACGCACCGGGGAGCTGTTTTTT.

The count of this clonotype is one. The chain uses TRBV4-1 and TRBJ2-3, with D possibly called TRBD1 or TRBD2 (5 bases each). Germline V gene lookup returns CDR1 MGHRA and CDR2 YSYEKL. The CDR3 consists of 16 residues. Trimming stripped 3 bases from V and 5 bases from J, with 18 bases between. The CDR3 protein is CASSQRPGTGVDTQYF. In nucleotides, the CDR3 is TGCGCCAGCAGCCAGCGTCCCGGGACCGGGGTAGATACGCAGTATTTT.

The gene calls are TRBV20-1 and TRBJ2-7; D not resolved. Germline-derived CDR1 and CDR2 are DFQATT and SNEGSKA (reference sequence). The CDR3 loop spans 12 amino acids. Trimming cost V 7 bases and J 0 bases, with 10 bases left between them. This CDR3 is CSVYGPSYEQYF. The CDR3 nucleotides are TGCAGTGTTTACGGGCCCTCCTACGAGCAGTACTTC.